The entry below describes one T cell receptor beta chain. What it binds is not known. The CDR3 spans 13 residues. Looked up from germline, CDR1 is SGHRS and CDR2 is YFSETQ. TCRdb reworked the 5' RACE reads into one entry per CDR3 protein, no DNA. This repertoire comprises approximately 330,000 distinct CDR3 sequences; its ten largest clones make up approximately 2%. Investigators extracted total RNA from whole blood and did not sort T cells. These data originate in a study of monozygotic twins with inflammatory bowel disease. The study's findings and limits: The study found lower TCRbeta diversity (inverse Simpson) in IBD patients than in healthy co-twins. Varied immunosuppressive treatments among patients may have increased repertoire variability.

V and J are TRBV5-1 and TRBJ2-5. The specimen was blood. This TCR was sampled from a human donor with ulcerative colitis or Crohn's disease, or a healthy co-twin of an affected twin (not recorded which). The CDR3 sequence: CASSLAVGETQYF.